This T cell receptor (beta chain) was sequenced in a study of cytomegalovirus exposure and HLA in healthy donors. Study overall: Unique TCRs numbering around 80 million, obtained from HLA-typed donors, made up an early data release. General study points: In a later analysis, TCR beta V- and J-gene trimming showed a link to a missense DCLRE1C variant. Available immune exposure information was restricted to CMV serostatus only.

With regard to this clone: Its antigen is as yet unknown.

This CDR3 has 14 residues. In germline, CDR1 is SQVTM, CDR2 ANQGSEA. The V end was cut by 5 bases, the J end by 6 bases, with 18 bases between. The study ran its PCR with 60 Vbeta and 13 Jbeta primers. The data were produced by immunoSEQ multiplex PCR, yet TCRdb's version contains in-frame clones alone and is incomplete. Here the sample spans about 190,000 clones, around nine tenths being singletons. This TCR derives from a woman aged 18-29 years in good health and CMV-seronegative. Sequenced material: PBMCs. The chain links TRBV29-1 to TRBJ2-3; a weak D match, TRBD2 (6 bases). The chain's CDR3 is CSVSVLAGQDTQYF. CDR3 nucleotide sequence: TGCAGCGTTAGCGTACTAGCTGGTCAGGATACGCAGTATTTT.